The T cell receptor (beta chain) under discussion was sequenced for a study of T cell clonality in common variable immunodeficiency. With respect to this clone: Its antigen remains unknown. The read finishes 3 residues shy of the CDR3 end, and the germline J gene is used to complete it.

The CDR3 length is 16 residues. The ends lost 5 bases at V and 2 bases at J; junction bases unmatched: 6. Germline loops: CDR1 LNHDA, CDR2 SQIVND (reference sequence). Sequencing input was equivalent genomic DNA from CVID and controls. Using immunoSEQ multiplex PCR, the repertoire was profiled, and TCRdb retains in-frame clones only, with some absent. The repertoire consists of approximately 29,000 clones, none detected only once. Findings and limits, study-wide: TCRbeta clonality was increased in CVID versus healthy controls. CVID patient heterogeneity limited repertoire-clinical complication correlations. Reportedly, TCR beta sequences from common variable immunodeficiency showed fewer deletions and N-nucleotide insertions.

The rearrangement links TRBV19 to TRBJ2-3; 11 positions match TRBD2. The specimen was peripheral blood mononuclear cells. This clonotype was obtained from a human donor with common variable immunodeficiency. The CDR3 is CASSSRLAGHTDTQYF. The CDR3 DNA, read in part, is TGTGCCAGTAGTTCGAGACTAGCGGGGCACACAGATACG.